The entry below gives a single T cell receptor (beta chain) sequence along with its context. The record originates from a study of technical replicates of blood from a few donors. Germline V lookup: CDR1 SGHVS, CDR2 FNYEAQ. The CDR3 loop spans 19 amino acids. The V end lost 1 base, the J end lost 0 bases, and 18 bases lay between the germline ends. Clones were sequenced by immunoSEQ multiplex PCR, and TCRdb holds only the in-frame ones, with some missing. The profile shows nearly 80,000 clones, 85% to 95% of them singletons. The chain recombines TRBV7-6 with TRBJ2-2; no clear D. Sequencing was performed on T cells isolated from PBMCs. The sequence came from a human donor in good health. The CDR3 is CASSLVRRRGYTNTGELFF. CDR3 sequence (DNA): TGTGCCAGCAGCTTAGTTCGACGAAGAGGTTACACGAACACCGGGGAGCTGTTTTTT.